Presented here are 25 T cell receptor beta chains from one specimen sequenced in a study of shared clonotypes between healthy human individuals. TCRdb keeps only in-frame clones here, not all; method: immunoSEQ multiplex PCR. The sample records 330,000 or so clones, about 73% being singletons. Sequencing was performed on memory CD4+ T cells sorted from blood. Subset: CD45RA-negative fraction. These receptors were collected from a man in his thirties or forties in good health.

The rearrangement joins TRBV9 to TRBJ1-1, with D hard to call. V was clipped by 0 bases and J by 6 bases, with 12 bases between them. CDR3 size: 14 residues. CDR1 is SGDLS, CDR2 YYNGEE, per germline. The CDR3 here is CASSVAPDGAEAFF. The CDR3 region has the DNA TGTGCCAGCAGCGTAGCCCCGGACGGGGCTGAAGCTTTCTTT.

This rearrangement joins TRBV7-8 to TRBJ2-1; D gene unclear. V gave up 1 base and J gave up 9 bases, with 7 bases separating them. The CDR3 length is 12 residues. Germline CDR1 SGHVS, CDR2 FQNEAQ. Here the CDR3 reads CASSLVIIEQFF. DNA of the CDR3: TGTGCCAGCAGCTTAGTCATAATTGAGCAGTTCTTC.

The chain recombines TRBV28 with TRBJ1-1; 9 bases are a match to TRBD1. J lost 10 bases, V lost 7 bases, and 16 bases had no gene match. The CDR3 covers 15 residues. The germline gives CDR1 MDHEN, CDR2 SYDVKM. The CDR3 region is CASKEPGTGKIAAFF. In nucleotides, the CDR3 is TGTGCCAGCAAAGAACCCGGGACAGGGAAAATCGCAGCTTTCTTT.

The gene calls are TRBV7-2 and TRBJ2-5, with D possibly matching TRBD1 (5 bases). Germline V gives CDR1 SGHTA, CDR2 FQGNSA. The CDR3 has 15 residues. Trimming took 1 base from V and 4 from J, leaving 13 bases between them. CDR3 coding DNA: TGTGCCAGCAGCTTAGGTGGGGAAAGGGGAGAGACCCAGTACTTC. It codes for CASSLGGERGETQYF.

The chain joins TRBV6-6 to TRBJ1-5; the match to TRBD1 covers 7 bases. The CDR3 has 16 residues. From germline, CDR1 is MNHNY and CDR2 SVGAGI (reference sequence). V shed 1 base, J shed 7 bases, and the junction held 10 bases outside the gene matches. CDR3 amino acids: CASSYYRGAGIQPQHF. The CDR3 coding sequence is TGTGCCAGCAGTTACTACAGGGGTGCGGGCATCCAGCCCCAGCATTTT.

In its sample, this clone was seen once. The rearrangement joins TRBV7-6 to TRBJ2-7; 9 nucleotides agree with TRBD1. This CDR3 is 14 amino acids long. J was trimmed by 7 bases and V by 5 bases; bases with no gene match: 9. Germline CDR1 is SGHVS and CDR2 is FNYEAQ. The CDR3 DNA follows: TGTGCCAGCAGCCCCGGGACAGGGTTTGGGGAGCAGTACTTC. Encoded protein: CASSPGTGFGEQYF. Full variable domain (missing parts from reference TRBV7-6 and TRBJ2-7): GAGVSQSPRYKVTKRGQDVALRCDPISGHVSLYWYRQALGQGPEFLTYFNYEAQQDKSGLPNDRFSAERPEGSISTLTIQRTEQRDSAMYRCASSPGTGFGEQYFGPGTRLTVT.

This clone came up many times. This chain joins TRBV16 and TRBJ1-1; the D is unclear. Trimming left V 0 bases short and J 7 bases short, with 6 bases between. Germline CDR1 KGHSY, CDR2 FQNENV. The CDR3 sequence is 12 residues long. The CDR3 sequence: CASSQSGYEAFF. CDR3 sequence (DNA): TGTGCCAGCAGCCAATCCGGGTATGAAGCTTTCTTT. The variable domain in full, completed from reference TRBV16 and TRBJ1-1, reads GEEVAQTPKHLVRGEGQKAKLYCAPIKGHSYVFWYQQVLKNEFKFLISFQNENVFDETGMPKERFSAKCLPNSPCSLEIQATKLEDSAVYFCASSQSGYEAFFGQGTRLTVV.

The chain couples TRBV7-2 to TRBJ1-1; D perhaps matches TRBD1 (5 bases). CDR1 and CDR2 (germline): SGHTA, FQGNSA. V lost 5 bases, J lost 3 bases, and 16 bases lay in between. CDR3 size: 15 residues. The CDR3 loop is CASSPGRQRYTEAFF. The CDR3 bases are TGTGCCAGCAGCCCGGGCCGACAGCGTTACACTGAAGCTTTCTTT.

The J gene is TRBJ2-7, the V gene TRBV9; a possible D gene is TRBD2 (5 bases). CDR3 size: 15 residues. Germline-derived CDR1 and CDR2 are SGDLS and YYNGEE. Between the trimmed V and J ends, which lost 4 bases and 4 bases, there was a span of 18 bases. For the CDR3, the DNA is TGTGCCAGCAGCTCAGAGGTGGGAGTTATATACGAGCAGTACTTC. Its protein product is CASSSEVGVIYEQYF.

This clone was counted only a few times. The chain employs TRBV15 and TRBJ1-1; a weak D match, TRBD1 (5 bases). Looked up from germline, CDR1 is LNHNV and CDR2 is YYDKDF (reference sequence). This CDR3 comprises 15 residues. Trimming cost V 1 base and J 6 bases, with 15 bases left between them. The CDR3 protein is CATSRVTGRGPEAFF. CDR3 DNA: TGTGCCACCAGCAGAGTCACGGGGCGCGGGCCTGAAGCTTTCTTT.

V is TRBV5-1 and J is TRBJ2-1; the D gene could be TRBD1 or TRBD2 (6 bases each). The germline V and J ends were trimmed by 4 bases and 14 bases, with 16 bases remaining between them. CDR1 SGHRS and CDR2 YFSETQ come from the germline V gene. CDR3 size: 12 residues. As DNA, the CDR3 is TGCGCCAGCAGCAGGGACGGGGGCTCGGAGTTCTTC. Translation: CASSRDGGSEFF. The full variable domain, with the rest looked up from reference TRBV5-1 and TRBJ2-1, is KAGVTQTPRYLIKTRGQQVTLSCSPISGHRSVSWYQQTPGQGLQFLFEYFSETQRNKGNFPGRFSGRQFSNSRSEMNVSTLELGDSALYLCASSRDGGSEFFGPGTRLTVL.

This clone was counted only a few times. The chain employs TRBV7-2 and TRBJ2-5; the D gene is possibly TRBD1 (6 bases). The CDR3 length is 14 residues. V was trimmed by 5 bases and J by 2 bases, leaving 12 bases between them. The V gene's germline CDR1 is SGHTA and CDR2 FQGNSA. CDR3 DNA: TGTGCCAGCAGCCACGGACAGCCTCAAGAGACCCAGTACTTC. The encoded protein is CASSHGQPQETQYF.

The chain joins TRBV19 to TRBJ1-2; no definite D call. The CDR3 totals 11 residues. The V gene lost 5 bases and the J gene lost 1 base, with 2 bases spanning the gap. CDR1 is LNHDA, CDR2 SQIVND, per germline (reference sequence). For the CDR3, the DNA is TGTGCCAGTAGTTATAACTATGGCTACACCTTC. Its protein product is CASSYNYGYTF. Full variable domain (outside the CDR3, taken from reference TRBV19 and TRBJ1-2): DGGITQSPKYLFRKEGQNVTLSCEQNLNHDAMYWYRQDPGQGLRLIYYSQIVNDFQKGDIAEGYSVSREKKESFPLTVTSAQKNPTAFYLCASSYNYGYTFGSGTRLTVV.

The V and J genes are TRBV11-2 and TRBJ2-1; the match to TRBD1 covers 7 bases. CDR1 is SGHAT and CDR2 is FQNNGV in the germline V gene. The CDR3 totals 12 residues. The V and J ends lost 5 bases and 15 bases, in that order; junction bases with no gene match: 10. CDR3 sequence: CASSATGALLFF. The CDR3 DNA is TGTGCCAGCAGCGCAACAGGGGCGTTGCTGTTCTTC.

The rearrangement joins TRBV19 to TRBJ2-1; a possible D gene is TRBD1 (6 bases). The V end lost 5 bases, the J end lost 2 bases, and 10 bases lay between the germline ends. The CDR3 has 14 residues. Germline-derived CDR1 and CDR2 are LNHDA and SQIVND (reference sequence). The CDR3 reads CASSSTGTYNEQFF. In DNA, the CDR3 is TGTGCCAGTAGTTCGACAGGCACCTACAATGAGCAGTTCTTC.

This chain connects TRBV5-4 to TRBJ1-2, with 7 bases identical to TRBD1. This CDR3 is built from 14 residues. Per the germline V gene, CDR1 is SGHNT and CDR2 is YYREEE (reference sequence). V was clipped by 2 bases and J by 4 bases; unmatched bases: 5. The CDR3 bases are TGTGCCAGCAGCTTCACCGGGACAGCCTATGGCTACACCTTC. Translated, it gives CASSFTGTAYGYTF. The entire variable domain, with the rest obtained from reference TRBV5-4 and TRBJ1-2, is as follows: ETGVTQSPTHLIKTRGQQVTLRCSSQSGHNTVSWYQQALGQGPQFIFQYYREEENGRGNFPPRFSGLQFPNYSSELNVNALELDDSALYLCASSFTGTAYGYTFGSGTRLTVV.

This sequence joins TRBV28 and TRBJ2-2; 7 bases match TRBD2. The germline V gene has CDR1 MDHEN and CDR2 SYDVKM. CDR3 length: 15 amino acids. The junction had 11 bases not matched to a gene; V was cut back by 6 bases and J by 7 bases. CDR3 residues: CASSRAGLPRGELFF. CDR3 DNA: TGTGCCAGCAGCCGCGCGGGACTACCCCGCGGGGAGCTGTTTTTT.

The chain is built from TRBV7-2 and TRBJ2-7; 7 nucleotides match TRBD2. V shed 6 bases and J 2 bases; nucleotides not matched to a gene: 7. Germline CDR1 and CDR2: SGHTA and FQGNSA. The CDR3 length is 14 residues. CDR3 nucleotides: TGTGCCAGCAGTCGCCCGGGACTACCCTACGAGCAGTACTTC. This translates into CASSRPGLPYEQYF.

The chain has TRBV6-1 and TRBJ1-1; D is unresolved. The CDR3 has 13 residues. V was cut by 7 bases and J by 0 bases, with 9 bases left in between. Per germline, CDR1 MNHNS and CDR2 SASEGT. CDR3 nucleotides: TGTGCCAGCACGCCCACATTGAACACTGAAGCTTTCTTT. It encodes CASTPTLNTEAFF.

This clone was counted only a few times. CDR3 in DNA: TGCGCCAGCAGCCCACTCGGGACCGCGGCAGCTTTCTTT. Its protein product is CASSPLGTAAAFF. The chain combines TRBV10-1 with TRBJ1-1; D possibly corresponds to TRBD1 (5 bases). Germline values: CDR1 WNHNN, CDR2 SYGVQD (reference sequence). V gave up 6 bases and J gave up 10 bases, with 18 bases separating them. This CDR3 has 13 residues.

J is TRBJ2-3 and V is TRBV6-5; TRBD2 might be the D (6 bases). CDR3 size: 12 residues. The V end lost 5 bases, the J end lost 6 bases, and 9 bases lay between the germline ends. Germline CDR1 and CDR2: MNHEY and SVGAGI. The CDR3, as DNA: TGTGCCAGCAGTATACGGGGGGATACGCAGTATTTT. It is translated as CASSIRGDTQYF.

V usage is TRBV27 and J usage is TRBJ2-7; D is possibly TRBD2 (5 bases). The CDR3 is made up of 14 amino acids. Germline V lookup: CDR1 MNHEY, CDR2 SMNVEV (reference sequence). The V end lost 3 bases, the J end lost 6 bases, and 15 bases lay between the germline ends. Here the CDR3 reads CASSFSRAGGEQYF. Written as DNA, the CDR3 is TGTGCCAGCAGTTTTAGTCGGGCAGGAGGCGAGCAGTACTTC.

This rearrangement joins TRBV7-2 to TRBJ1-5; D remains ambiguous. CDR3 length: 15 residues. The V end was cut by 1 base, the J end by 7 bases, with 14 bases between. Germline V gives CDR1 SGHTA, CDR2 FQGNSA. CDR3 sequence: CASSLDSGRRQPQHF. The DNA for the CDR3 is TGTGCCAGCAGCTTAGATTCGGGGAGGAGGCAGCCCCAGCATTTT.

The rearrangement joins TRBV18 to TRBJ2-4; D gene uncertain. CDR3 size: 11 residues. From germline, CDR1 is KGHSH and CDR2 LQKENI. Trimming shortened V by 3 bases and J by 4 bases, and 1 base separated the two germline ends. The CDR3 region is CASSPKNIQYF. The CDR3 coding sequence is TGTGCCAGCTCACCGAAAAACATTCAGTACTTC.

V and J are TRBV19 and TRBJ1-5; no clear D gene. The length of the CDR3 is 15 residues. Trimming took 6 bases from V and 1 from J, leaving 13 bases between them. Germline V gene data show CDR1 as LNHDA and CDR2 as SQIVND (reference sequence). CDR3 sequence reads: CASSHPERSNQPQHF. Written as DNA, the CDR3 is TGTGCCAGTAGCCACCCGGAACGGAGCAATCAGCCCCAGCATTTT.